What follows are 20 T cell receptor beta chains derived from one specimen sequenced in a study of technical replicates of blood from a handful of donors. The method was immunoSEQ multiplex PCR; TCRdb's version includes in-frame clones alone and lacks a portion of them. This sample has about 83,000 clones, with approximately 90% found just once. Sequenced material: T cells isolated from PBMCs. The receptors derive from a human donor in good health.

The V call is TRBV5-8, the J call TRBJ1-2; 7 bases fit TRBD1. Unmatched junction bases numbered 6, after V lost 3 bases and J lost 7 bases. There are 13 residues in the CDR3. The germline gives CDR1 SGHTS, CDR2 YDEGEE. The CDR3 nucleotides read TGTGCCAGCAGCTCAACAAACAGGGGTGGCTACACCTTC. Protein product: CASSSTNRGGYTF.

The V gene is TRBV6-5, the J gene TRBJ1-1; 10 nucleotides line up with TRBD1. Looked up from germline, CDR1 is MNHEY and CDR2 is SVGAGI. CDR3 length equals 14 residues. The V gene end was trimmed by 5 bases and the J gene end by 5 bases; junction bases not matched to a gene: 5. CDR3 sequence: CASSRQGAWTEAFF. CDR3 in DNA: TGTGCCAGCAGTCGACAGGGGGCATGGACTGAAGCTTTCTTT.

V is TRBV28 and J is TRBJ1-3; TRBD1 is a possible D gene (6 bases). The CDR3 covers 15 residues. Trimming stripped 7 bases from V and 4 bases from J, with 17 bases between. CDR1 MDHEN and CDR2 SYDVKM come from the germline V gene. The CDR3 DNA reads as TGTGCCAGCACCAGACAGGATGGGTCCGGAAACACCATATATTTT. Protein product: CASTRQDGSGNTIYF.

The V and J genes are TRBV28 and TRBJ2-3; D possibly corresponds to TRBD1 (5 bases). The CDR3 runs 16 residues. Trimming pared 2 bases from V and 1 base from J, leaving 13 bases between. Germline V lookup: CDR1 MDHEN, CDR2 SYDVKM. CDR3 DNA sequence: TGTGCCAGCAGTTTACCCCTCCAAGGGGGCACAGATACGCAGTATTTT. This gives the protein CASSLPLQGGTDTQYF. The variable domain in full, completed from reference TRBV28 and TRBJ2-3, reads DVKVTQSSRYLVKRTGEKVFLECVQDMDHENMFWYRQDPGLGLRLIYFSYDVKMKEKGDIPEGYSVSREKKERFSLILESASTNQTSMYLCASSLPLQGGTDTQYFGPGTRLTVL.

This chain joins TRBV29-1 and TRBJ2-5; D is unresolved. The V gene's germline CDR1 is SQVTM and CDR2 ANQGSEA. The ends were cut back, 3 bases at V and 2 bases at J, with 10 bases in the middle. CDR3 length: 13 amino acids. The DNA of the CDR3 is TGCAGCGTTGATACCGAGATACAAGAGACCCAGTACTTC. Translated, it gives CSVDTEIQETQYF.

The chain carries TRBV4-1 and TRBJ2-7, with a possible D match to TRBD1 (5 bases). V lost 0 bases and J lost 1, with 16 bases in between. This CDR3 has 17 amino acids. Germline loops: CDR1 MGHRA, CDR2 YSYEKL. The DNA of the CDR3 is TGCGCCAGCAGCCAAGAGATCAGGGTTTTCGCGTCCTACGAGCAGTACTTC. Amino acid sequence: CASSQEIRVFASYEQYF.

CDR3 amino acids: CASKAGLAGAYEQYF. The DNA for the CDR3 is TGTGCCAGCAAAGCGGGACTAGCGGGAGCCTACGAGCAGTACTTC. This chain links TRBV6-1 with TRBJ2-7; 14 bases line up with TRBD2. V was pared by 7 bases and J by 2 bases, with 4 bases of the junction left unmatched. The CDR3 spans 15 residues. Per the germline V gene, CDR1 is MNHNS and CDR2 is SASEGT.

This chain links TRBV20-1 with TRBJ2-1; 9 nucleotides line up with TRBD2. Germline V lookup: CDR1 DFQATT, CDR2 SNEGSKA (reference sequence). V was pared by 3 bases and J by 12 bases, with 3 bases of the junction left unmatched. CDR3 length: 11 residues. CDR3 bases: TGCAGTGCTAGTCTAGCGGGGCGGCAGTTCTTC. Protein: CSASLAGRQFF.

The J gene is TRBJ2-2, the V gene TRBV2; D is possibly TRBD1 (6 bases). The CDR3 spans 17 residues. Germline V gene sequence: CDR1 SNHLY, CDR2 FYNNEI. V dropped 7 bases and J dropped 3 bases, with 21 bases sitting between them. For the CDR3, the DNA is TGTGCCAGCAACTTCCAGAACCGGGACACATACACCGGGGAGCTGTTTTTT. Protein: CASNFQNRDTYTGELFF.

V is TRBV4-1 and J is TRBJ1-1, with 10 bases aligning to TRBD1. The CDR3 runs to 14 residues. Looked up from germline, CDR1 is MGHRA and CDR2 is YSYEKL. Germline trimming cut 5 bases from V and 5 bases from J; bases unmatched to any gene: 5. The DNA for the CDR3 is TGCGCCAGCAGCTCGAGGACAGGGGGGACTGAAGCTTTCTTT. This gives the protein CASSSRTGGTEAFF.

The gene calls are TRBV6-5 and TRBJ2-7, with D possibly matching TRBD2 (5 bases). CDR1 is MNHEY, CDR2 SVGAGI, per germline. The V and J ends lost 6 bases and 3 bases respectively, with 15 bases between them. CDR3 length: 14 residues. The CDR3 bases are TGTGCCAGCAGAAATCCCGGGGTGGTCTACGAGCAGTACTTC. Translation gives CASRNPGVVYEQYF.

The CDR3: CASSQTFYNEQFF. CDR3 sequence (DNA): TGTGCCAGCAGCCAGACATTTTACAATGAGCAGTTCTTC. The chain employs TRBV7-8 and TRBJ2-1; no definite D call. The germline gives CDR1 SGHVS, CDR2 FQNEAQ. Trimming left V 5 bases short and J 4 bases short, with 9 bases between. There are 13 residues in the CDR3.

The CDR3 spells CASHPHSPNEKLFF. The CDR3 bases are TGTGCCAGCCACCCACACAGTCCTAATGAAAAACTGTTTTTT. This rearrangement joins TRBV6-1 to TRBJ1-4; no definite D call. This CDR3 spans 14 amino acids. Germline V lookup: CDR1 MNHNS, CDR2 SASEGT. Deletions cut 8 bases from V and 3 bases from J, with 13 bases between.

This chain connects TRBV14 to TRBJ2-3, with D perhaps matching TRBD2 (5 bases). In germline, CDR1 is SGHDN, CDR2 FVKESK. This CDR3 comprises 14 residues. Trimming shortened V by 4 bases and J by 4 bases, and 12 bases separated the two germline ends. CDR3 sequence: CASSRGAEADTQYF. Here the CDR3 DNA reads TGTGCCAGCAGCCGGGGAGCGGAAGCAGATACGCAGTATTTT.

The V and J genes are TRBV5-1 and TRBJ2-5, with TRBD2 matching 13 bases. The junction had 2 bases not matched to a gene; V was cut back by 4 bases and J by 2 bases. The length of the CDR3 is 15 residues. CDR1 and CDR2 from the germline V gene are SGHRS and YFSETQ. DNA of the CDR3: TGCGCCAGCAGCCGACTAGCGGGAGGACAAGAGACCCAGTACTTC. Protein sequence: CASSRLAGGQETQYF.

A few counts support this clone. This chain joins TRBV7-7 and TRBJ2-2; D remains unclear. The germline V and J ends were trimmed by 0 bases and 3 bases, with 5 bases remaining between them. The CDR3 sequence is 14 residues long. The germline V gene encodes CDR1 SSHAT and CDR2 FNYEAQ (reference sequence). CDR3 nucleotide sequence: TGTGCCAGCAGCTTAGCATCAGACACCGGGGAGCTGTTTTTT. The encoded protein is CASSLASDTGELFF.

The J gene is TRBJ1-3, the V gene TRBV10-1; D gene unclear. Germline CDR1 reads WNHNN; CDR2 reads SYGVQD (reference sequence). The CDR3 consists of 15 residues. Trimming cost V 4 bases and J 0 bases, with 10 bases left between them. In DNA form, the CDR3 reads TGCGCCAGCAGTGTGGACTCCGCCTCTGGAAACACCATATATTTT. Its translation: CASSVDSASGNTIYF.

This clone was recorded once. The V and J genes are TRBV2 and TRBJ1-2; D uncertain. This CDR3 has 14 residues. CDR1 and CDR2 (germline): SNHLY, FYNNEI. Trimming left V 8 bases short and J 6 bases short, with 19 bases between. The CDR3 sequence is CASAPTYLSHGYTF. In nucleotides, the CDR3 is TGTGCCAGCGCCCCAACGTACCTATCTCATGGCTACACCTTC. The whole variable domain, filled in from reference TRBV2 and TRBJ1-2, reads EPEVTQTPSHQVTQMGQEVILRCVPISNHLYFYWYRQILGQKVEFLVSFYNNEISEKSEIFDDQFSVERPDGSNFTLKIRSTKLEDSAMYFCASAPTYLSHGYTFGSGTRLTVV.

V is TRBV15 and J is TRBJ1-5, with no clear D. The length of the CDR3 is 15 residues. V lost 5 bases to trimming and J lost 6 bases, with 17 bases between them. From germline, CDR1 is LNHNV and CDR2 YYDKDF (reference sequence). This CDR3 reads CATSGVIQPGQPQHF. The DNA of the CDR3 is TGTGCCACCAGCGGAGTAATTCAACCGGGTCAGCCCCAGCATTTT.

The CDR3 nucleotides read TGCGCCAGCAGCCAAGCGGGAGGGGGCACAGATACGCAGTATTTT. This sequence encodes CASSQAGGGTDTQYF. The chain couples TRBV4-1 to TRBJ2-3, with 8 bases aligning to TRBD2. In germline, CDR1 is MGHRA, CDR2 YSYEKL. The CDR3 is 15 amino acids. V gave up 1 base and J gave up 1 base; unmatched junction bases: 1.